The TCR beta chain under discussion was sequenced for a study of response to subunit inactivated influenza vaccine. The CDR3 contains 14 residues. With 3 bases removed from V and 7 bases from J, the gap between germline ends came to 13 bases. CDR1 MDHEN and CDR2 SYDVKM come from the germline V gene. This clonotype showed up just a few times. The antigen remains unidentified. Using its own MiXCR run on the RT-PCR reads, TCRdb lists one record per CDR3 protein. The sample contains about 650,000 distinct CDR3 sequences, 12% to 15% of which appear only once. Study findings and constraints: Few additional T cells are recruited per seasonal influenza vaccination, authors suggested.

The source was PBMCs from blood, collected about 14 days before vaccination. This TCR was sampled from a man aged 50 or older who received an inactivated influenza vaccine. The genes are TRBV28 and TRBJ2-1, with a possible D match to TRBD2 (5 bases). The DNA for the CDR3 is TGTGCCAGCAGTTTTCCGCCTAGCAGTAATGAGCAGTTCTTC. This gives the protein CASSFPPSSNEQFF.